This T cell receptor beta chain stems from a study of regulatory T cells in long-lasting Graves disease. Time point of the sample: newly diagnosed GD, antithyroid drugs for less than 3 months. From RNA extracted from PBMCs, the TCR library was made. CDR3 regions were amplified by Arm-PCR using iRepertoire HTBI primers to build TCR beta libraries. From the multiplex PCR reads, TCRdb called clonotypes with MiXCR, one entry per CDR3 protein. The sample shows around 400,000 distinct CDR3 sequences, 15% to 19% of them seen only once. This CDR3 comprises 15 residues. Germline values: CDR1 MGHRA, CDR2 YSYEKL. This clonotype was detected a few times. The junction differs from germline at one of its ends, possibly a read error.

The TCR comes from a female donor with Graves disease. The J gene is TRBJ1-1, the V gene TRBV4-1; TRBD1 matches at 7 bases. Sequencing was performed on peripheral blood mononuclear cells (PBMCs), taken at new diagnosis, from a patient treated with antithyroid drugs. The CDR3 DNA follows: TGTGCCAGCAGTTCGGTGAGGGGGCCCCGGGATGAAGCTTTCTTT. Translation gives CASSSVRGPRDEAFF.